What follows describes a single TCR beta chain. Its specificity is not known. V gave up 6 bases and J gave up 4 bases, with 9 bases separating them. CDR3 length: 11 amino acids. Germline CDR1 reads DFQATT; CDR2 reads SNEGSKA (reference sequence). This sample stems from a study of siplizumab effects on memory and regulatory T cells. Study outcomes and limitations: A major contribution to the alloresponse seemed to be made by naive T cells, which seemed more diverse than memory cells.

Libraries were prepared by immunoSEQ multiplex PCR; TCRdb keeps only in-frame clonotypes and omits some of them. The repertoire holds more than 85,000 clones, with 94% as singletons. Sequencing used Tregs sorted from blood. V is TRBV20-1 and J is TRBJ1-2, with D unresolved. The receptor comes from a human donor in good health. CDR3 coding DNA: TGCAGTGCCTGGTCGGGCTATGGCTACACCTTC. Its translation is CSAWSGYGYTF.